This TCR beta chain was recovered during a study of T cell changes during pregnancy in multiple sclerosis. Using immunoSEQ multiplex PCR, the repertoire was profiled, and TCRdb retains in-frame clones only, with some absent. The sample comprises 70,000 to 90,000 clones, just under 95% of which are singletons, and over 0.8% rests with the top ten. Unmatched junction bases numbered 10, after V lost 3 bases and J lost 6 bases. CDR1 is LGHNA and CDR2 is YSLEER in the germline V gene. The CDR3 loop spans 15 amino acids. The TCR originated in a female donor with multiple sclerosis, enrolled in a pregnancy study. Material: peripheral blood, obtained in the first trimester of pregnancy. The rearrangement uses TRBV4-3 and TRBJ1-2, with 7 bases lining up with TRBD1. The DNA of the CDR3 is TGCGCCAGCAGCCACCGGACAGGCCCAGGCGATGGCTACACCTTC. Amino acids: CASSHRTGPGDGYTF.